The clone carrying this T cell receptor (beta chain) has ten or more counts. The record originates from a study of regulatory T cells in long-lasting Graves disease. This CDR3 has 15 residues. Losses at the gene ends were 1 base for V and 4 bases for J; bases not matched to a gene: 4. From germline, CDR1 is KGHSH and CDR2 LQKENI. The authors built TCR beta libraries using iRepertoire HTBI primers and Arm-PCR of CDR3 regions. TCRdb passed the multiplex PCR reads through MiXCR, listing each CDR3 protein once. Of a few hundred thousand distinct CDR3 sequences listed, roughly 15% are singletons. Time point given: newly diagnosed GD, antithyroid drugs for less than 3 months. There was RNA extracted from PBMCs, and the TCR library was made from it. An endocrinology unit in Xi'an, China, supplied the patients. This sample was also put to use in a study of T cells in Graves' hyperthyroidism and ophthalmopathy.

The receptor's source is a woman younger than 30 with Graves disease. Source: peripheral blood mononuclear cells (PBMCs), taken at new diagnosis, from a patient treated with antithyroid drugs. The chain carries TRBV18 and TRBJ1-1; 9 positions agree with TRBD1. The DNA of the CDR3 is TGTGCCAGCTCACCACTTGACAGGGGGGGCACTGAAGCTTTCTTT. This sequence encodes CASSPLDRGGTEAFF.